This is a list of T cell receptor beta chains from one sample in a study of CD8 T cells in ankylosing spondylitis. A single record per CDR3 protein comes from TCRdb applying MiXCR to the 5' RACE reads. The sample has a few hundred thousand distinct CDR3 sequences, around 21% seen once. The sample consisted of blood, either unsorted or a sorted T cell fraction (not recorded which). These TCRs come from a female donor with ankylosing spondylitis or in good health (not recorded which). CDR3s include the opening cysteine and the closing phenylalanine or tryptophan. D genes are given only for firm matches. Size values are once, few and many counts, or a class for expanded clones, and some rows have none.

DNA: TGCAGTGCTCTCGGGGGCACCCCAACCCCGAACACTGAAGCTTTCTTT
CDR3: CSALGGTPTPNTEAFF
V: TRBV20-1
D: -
size: -
J: TRBJ1-1

DNA: TGTGCCAGCAGTGAATACGGCGGGGTTTTCTACGAGCAGTACTTC
CDR3: CASSEYGGVFYEQYF
V: TRBV25-1
D: -
size: -
J: TRBJ2-7

DNA: TGTGCCACCAGCGGGACTAGCGGGAGTTTCAGCTCCAATGAGCAGTTCTTC
CDR3: CATSGTSGSFSSNEQFF
V: TRBV15
D: TRBD2
size: -
J: TRBJ2-1

DNA: TGCAGCGTTGAAGATCGTCTCTTGGGAGGCTACACCTTC
CDR3: CSVEDRLLGGYTF
V: TRBV29-1
D: -
size: -
J: TRBJ1-2

DNA: TGTGCCAGCAGCCCCACTAGCGGGAGGGTCAACGAGCAGTACTTC
CDR3: CASSPTSGRVNEQYF
V: TRBV7-9
D: TRBD2
size: -
J: TRBJ2-7

DNA: TGCAGTGCTAGATCGGCAGGGCGGAGAGGGGAGACCCAGTACTTC
CDR3: CSARSAGRRGETQYF
V: TRBV20-1
D: -
size: few
J: TRBJ2-5

DNA: TGTGCCAGCAGTTACCTCACGGGGGCGGCGTACGAGCAGTACTTC
CDR3: CASSYLTGAAYEQYF
V: TRBV6-5
D: -
size: few
J: TRBJ2-7

DNA: TGCGCCAGCAGCTTGGAAGGTCACGCTAGCACAGATACGCAGTATTTT
CDR3: CASSLEGHASTDTQYF
V: TRBV5-1
D: -
size: few
J: TRBJ2-3

DNA: TGCAGTGCTAGTGCCCCAAGGGGTGAGCAGTTCTTC
CDR3: CSASAPRGEQFF
V: TRBV20-1
D: -
size: -
J: TRBJ2-1

DNA: TGTGCCAGCAGTCTATCCTCTCGACAGGCCTCCTATGGCTACACCTTC
CDR3: CASSLSSRQASYGYTF
V: TRBV12-3/TRBV12-4
D: -
size: few
J: TRBJ1-2

DNA: TGTGCCAGCAGTTTGGGGGGGAGGGCCGCGTTCTTC
CDR3: CASSLGGRAAFF
V: TRBV12-3/TRBV12-4
D: TRBD2
size: -
J: TRBJ2-1

DNA: TGTGCCAGCAGCTCCCTTAGCGGGAGGTCAGATACGCAGTATTTT
CDR3: CASSSLSGRSDTQYF
V: TRBV5-6
D: TRBD2
size: many
J: TRBJ2-3

DNA: TGTGCCTGGAGCGGAGGAGCCGGGGAGCTGTTTTTT
CDR3: CAWSGGAGELFF
V: TRBV30
D: -
size: -
J: TRBJ2-2

DNA: TGCAGCGTTCGGAGGCCACAAGGGGGAGTGGATACGCAGTATTTT
CDR3: CSVRRPQGGVDTQYF
V: TRBV29-1
D: -
size: few
J: TRBJ2-3

DNA: TGTGCCACCAGTGGAGCACAGGGGGACAAAAACATTCAGTACTTC
CDR3: CATSGAQGDKNIQYF
V: TRBV24-1
D: TRBD1
size: few
J: TRBJ2-4

DNA: TGTGCCAGCAGTTACGTATCAGGGCGGCGCGCTTTCTTT
CDR3: CASSYVSGRRAFF
V: TRBV6-2/TRBV6-3
D: -
size: -
J: TRBJ1-1

DNA: TGTGCCAGCAACCGGGCGGGGAGGAACACTGAAGCTTTCTTT
CDR3: CASNRAGRNTEAFF
V: TRBV5-6
D: -
size: few
J: TRBJ1-1

DNA: TGCAGCGTTATCCCAGGGGATACTGAAGCTTTCTTT
CDR3: CSVIPGDTEAFF
V: TRBV29-1
D: -
size: few
J: TRBJ1-1

DNA: TGTGCCAGCAGTCGAATAGCGGACCTAACCTACAATGAGCAGTTCTTC
CDR3: CASSRIADLTYNEQFF
V: TRBV12-3/TRBV12-4
D: -
size: many
J: TRBJ2-1

DNA: TGTGCCAGCAGTTACAGTCCTTGGAGGGAGTCGGAGCAGTTCTTC
CDR3: CASSYSPWRESEQFF
V: TRBV6-2/TRBV6-3
D: -
size: few
J: TRBJ2-1

DNA: TGTGCCAGCAGTTTAGGGGGGACGGAGGACTACGAGCAGTACTTC
CDR3: CASSLGGTEDYEQYF
V: TRBV12-3/TRBV12-4
D: -
size: many
J: TRBJ2-7

DNA: TGTGCCAGCAGCCCGACACTGGGGGATTACTATGGCTACACCTTC
CDR3: CASSPTLGDYYGYTF
V: TRBV12-3/TRBV12-4
D: -
size: few
J: TRBJ1-2

DNA: TGCAGTGCCCGGGACGGGAGGGGCAATCAGCCCCAGCATTTT
CDR3: CSARDGRGNQPQHF
V: TRBV20-1
D: -
size: many
J: TRBJ1-5

DNA: TGTGCCAGCAGTTACGGGGCCGAGCAGTACTTC
CDR3: CASSYGAEQYF
V: TRBV6-6
D: -
size: few
J: TRBJ2-7

DNA: TGCGCCAGCAGCTTGGTCCCCTTGGAGCCCCAGCATTTT
CDR3: CASSLVPLEPQHF
V: TRBV5-1
D: -
size: -
J: TRBJ1-5

DNA: TGCAGTGCTCAAACTGGCGGGAGTGCCTACGAGCAGTACTTC
CDR3: CSAQTGGSAYEQYF
V: TRBV20-1
D: TRBD2
size: -
J: TRBJ2-7

DNA: TGTGCCAGCAGTTTAATGCTTTGGGGGGAGCAGTACTTC
CDR3: CASSLMLWGEQYF
V: TRBV12-3/TRBV12-4
D: -
size: -
J: TRBJ2-7

DNA: TGCAGTGCTGGGACTAGCGGCACAGATACGCAGTATTTT
CDR3: CSAGTSGTDTQYF
V: TRBV20-1
D: TRBD2
size: many
J: TRBJ2-3

DNA: TGTGCCAGCAGCGAAGTGACGAACACCGGGGAGCTGTTTTTT
CDR3: CASSEVTNTGELFF
V: TRBV9
D: -
size: -
J: TRBJ2-2

DNA: TGTGCCAGCAGTCGGACTAGCGGGCTAGCAGATACGCAGTATTTT
CDR3: CASSRTSGLADTQYF
V: TRBV28
D: TRBD2
size: -
J: TRBJ2-3

DNA: TGTGCCAGCAGCTTTTTCCACTACGAGCAGTACTTC
CDR3: CASSFFHYEQYF
V: TRBV5-6
D: -
size: -
J: TRBJ2-7

DNA: TGTGCCAGCAGTTTAGGAGGGAGGGCATACAATGAGCAGTTCTTC
CDR3: CASSLGGRAYNEQFF
V: TRBV12-3/TRBV12-4
D: TRBD2
size: many
J: TRBJ2-1

DNA: TGTGCCAGCAGCCCAGCCCCTTGGGGGGATGGCTACACCTTC
CDR3: CASSPAPWGDGYTF
V: TRBV7-7
D: -
size: few
J: TRBJ1-2

DNA: TGTGCCAGCTCATCCGACCCAACCGGGGAGCTGTTTTTT
CDR3: CASSSDPTGELFF
V: TRBV18
D: -
size: -
J: TRBJ2-2

DNA: TGTGCCAGCAGCTTGGTGACCAACACTGAAGCTTTCTTT
CDR3: CASSLVTNTEAFF
V: TRBV7-2
D: -
size: few
J: TRBJ1-1

DNA: TGTGCCAGCAGCTTTCGCCACGGGGACGCTTTCACAGATACGCAGTATTTT
CDR3: CASSFRHGDAFTDTQYF
V: TRBV7-2
D: -
size: -
J: TRBJ2-3

DNA: TGTGCCAGCTCCCTACTAGCGGGAGGAGAGTCAGATACGCAGTATTTT
CDR3: CASSLLAGGESDTQYF
V: TRBV18
D: TRBD2
size: -
J: TRBJ2-3

DNA: TGCGCCAGCAGCAACGGACTAGCGGGAGTCAATGAGCAGTTCTTC
CDR3: CASSNGLAGVNEQFF
V: TRBV5-1
D: TRBD2
size: few
J: TRBJ2-1

DNA: TGCAGTACAGGACTGGGGGATTACAATGAGCAGTTCTTC
CDR3: CSTGLGDYNEQFF
V: TRBV20-1
D: -
size: many
J: TRBJ2-1

DNA: TGCAGCGTTTCTTCCCACAGGGGAACTAATGAAAAACTGTTTTTT
CDR3: CSVSSHRGTNEKLFF
V: TRBV29-1
D: TRBD1
size: -
J: TRBJ1-4

DNA: TGTGCCAGCAGTACGACCAAAGAGACCCAGTACTTC
CDR3: CASSTTKETQYF
V: TRBV6-2/TRBV6-3
D: -
size: -
J: TRBJ2-5

DNA: TGTGCCAGCATTGGAGCGGGAGTCATCTACGAGCAGTACTTC
CDR3: CASIGAGVIYEQYF
V: TRBV25-1
D: TRBD2
size: -
J: TRBJ2-7

DNA: TGTGCCAGTAGTAGACAGGGACTAGAGACCCAGTACTTC
CDR3: CASSRQGLETQYF
V: TRBV19
D: -
size: -
J: TRBJ2-5

DNA: TGTGCCACCAGTGATTTGAGGCGTAGCTATGGCTACACCTTC
CDR3: CATSDLRRSYGYTF
V: TRBV24-1
D: -
size: -
J: TRBJ1-2